These 26 T cell receptor beta chains were sequenced from one sample in a study of shared clonotypes between healthy human individuals. Produced via immunoSEQ multiplex PCR; TCRdb's table is partial and in-frame only. This sample carries some 2,000,000 clones, 90% to 95% of them seen once, and the ten largest clones take 0.1% to 0.15%. The sample was naive CD4+ T cells sorted from blood. The sample's subset: CD45RA+ positively selected. The receptors shown here come from a man between 18 and 35 years old in good health.

This clone occurred many times. The chain is built from TRBV6-5 and TRBJ1-2; weak D call: TRBD1 (5 bases). Trimming pared 0 bases from V and 0 bases from J, leaving 11 bases between. The V gene's germline CDR1 is MNHEY and CDR2 SVGAGI. The CDR3 sequence is 16 residues long. The CDR3 nucleotides are TGTGCCAGCAGTTACTCGAGACAGCCACCTAACTATGGCTACACCTTC. Encoded protein: CASSYSRQPPNYGYTF.

The gene calls are TRBV7-6 and TRBJ2-6; unclear D gene. V was shortened by 7 bases and J by 3 bases, with 4 bases between the two germline ends. The CDR3 runs 12 residues. Germline V lookup: CDR1 SGHVS, CDR2 FNYEAQ. The CDR3 DNA follows: TGTGCCAGCAAGATTGGGGCCAACGTCCTGACTTTC. Amino acid sequence: CASKIGANVLTF.

The rearrangement links TRBV5-1 to TRBJ2-7; the D is unclear. Germline V gene lookup returns CDR1 SGHRS and CDR2 YFSETQ. The CDR3 sequence is 19 residues long. Trimming pared 0 bases from V and 2 bases from J, leaving 24 bases between. The CDR3 reads CASSLGVTVGSLRPYEQYF. Written as DNA, the CDR3 is TGCGCCAGCAGCTTGGGAGTGACGGTCGGATCCCTTAGACCCTACGAGCAGTACTTC. Based on the CDR3 plus reference TRBV5-1 and TRBJ2-7, the full variable domain is KAGVTQTPRYLIKTRGQQVTLSCSPISGHRSVSWYQQTPGQGLQFLFEYFSETQRNKGNFPGRFSGRQFSNSRSEMNVSTLELGDSALYLCASSLGVTVGSLRPYEQYFGPGTRLTVT.

For this clone: In the same sample, other DNA sequences code for this CDR3. The chain joins TRBV2 to TRBJ2-3, with TRBD1 matching over 9 bases. The germline V gene encodes CDR1 SNHLY and CDR2 FYNNEI. The length of the CDR3 is 13 residues. V lost 7 bases, J lost 4 bases, and 3 bases stayed unmatched. The CDR3 protein is CASKGQGPDTQYF. CDR3 bases: TGTGCCAGCAAGGGACAGGGCCCAGATACGCAGTATTTT.

J is TRBJ2-1 and V is TRBV10-1, with D perhaps matching TRBD2 (6 bases). Trimming cost V 5 bases and J 7 bases, with 30 bases left between them. This CDR3 spans 19 amino acids. Germline V gene data show CDR1 as WNHNN and CDR2 as SYGVQD (reference sequence). The CDR3 loop reads CASSPHPWGGTPTFNEQFF. For the CDR3, the DNA is TGCGCCAGCAGTCCACATCCCTGGGGAGGTACTCCTACTTTTAATGAGCAGTTCTTC.

The chain employs TRBV6-1 and TRBJ2-5; TRBD2 matches at 8 bases. There are 14 residues in the CDR3. With V trimmed by 2 bases and J by 5 bases, 4 bases remained unmatched. Germline V gene data show CDR1 as MNHNS and CDR2 as SASEGT. The CDR3 reads CASSENASGETQYF. The CDR3 nucleotides read TGTGCCAGCAGTGAAAACGCTAGCGGGGAGACCCAGTACTTC.

The chain is built from TRBV28 and TRBJ1-3; D is ambiguous. CDR1 and CDR2 (germline): MDHEN, SYDVKM. V lost 6 bases and J lost 4, with 22 bases in between. There are 17 residues in the CDR3. The CDR3 region is CASSLVVSWEPGNTIYF. CDR3 coding DNA: TGTGCCAGCAGCCTCGTCGTGTCGTGGGAGCCCGGAAACACCATATATTTT.

The chain links TRBV5-1 to TRBJ2-2; D is unresolved. Trimming pared 4 bases from V and 4 bases from J, leaving 8 bases between. The CDR3 sequence is 13 residues long. Germline CDR1 reads SGHRS; CDR2 reads YFSETQ. DNA for the CDR3: TGCGCCAGCAGCCCGGACCCCACCGGGGAGCTGTTTTTT. Translated: CASSPDPTGELFF.

V usage is TRBV9 and J usage is TRBJ2-1; D remains unclear. V lost 2 bases and J lost 8, with 11 bases in between. This CDR3 is built from 13 residues. The V gene's germline CDR1 is SGDLS and CDR2 YYNGEE. The CDR3 region is CASSVNPLDEQFF. CDR3 DNA sequence: TGTGCCAGCAGCGTCAATCCCCTCGATGAGCAGTTCTTC.

This clone showed up just once. The V and J genes are TRBV10-3 and TRBJ1-6, with 8 bases matching TRBD1. The CDR3 consists of 13 residues. The junction had 7 bases not matched to a gene; V was cut back by 9 bases and J by 9 bases. In germline, CDR1 is ENHRY, CDR2 SYGVKD. The CDR3 DNA is TGTGCCATTGCGACAGGGGCGGCTTCACCCCTCCACTTT. Translation gives CAIATGAASPLHF.

V usage is TRBV7-2 and J usage is TRBJ2-1; 10 bases match TRBD2. The CDR3 length is 16 residues. CDR1 SGHTA and CDR2 FQGNSA come from the germline V gene. V lost 8 bases to trimming and J lost 4 bases; unmatched junction nucleotides: 11. The CDR3 DNA is TGTGCCAGCTCGGAAACCGGGACTAGCGTGTACAATGAGCAGTTCTTC. Protein sequence: CASSETGTSVYNEQFF.

V and J are TRBV7-2 and TRBJ1-2, with 7 positions matching TRBD1. The CDR3 has 13 residues. CDR1 and CDR2 (germline): SGHTA, FQGNSA. J lost 14 bases, V lost 5 bases, and 14 bases had no gene match. The DNA of the CDR3 is TGTGCCAGCAGCCCCGTACCGGGGGACAGTCAAACCTTC. Its translation is CASSPVPGDSQTF.

About this clone itself: The same CDR3 arises from other DNA sequences in this sample as well. The rearrangement joins TRBV28 to TRBJ1-1, with D possibly matching TRBD1 (6 bases). Germline CDR1 is MDHEN and CDR2 is SYDVKM. CDR3 length: 13 residues. V lost 3 bases, J lost 1 base, and 6 bases lay in between. This chain's CDR3 is CASSLTGNTEAFF. Written as DNA, the CDR3 is TGTGCCAGCAGTTTGACAGGGAACACTGAAGCTTTCTTT. Full variable domain (remainder filled in from reference TRBV28 and TRBJ1-1): DVKVTQSSRYLVKRTGEKVFLECVQDMDHENMFWYRQDPGLGLRLIYFSYDVKMKEKGDIPEGYSVSREKKERFSLILESASTNQTSMYLCASSLTGNTEAFFGQGTRLTVV.

The chain joins TRBV6-5 to TRBJ2-1; D perhaps matches TRBD1 (5 bases). V was pared by 2 bases and J by 10 bases, with 12 bases between. The length of the CDR3 is 13 residues. CDR1 MNHEY and CDR2 SVGAGI come from the germline V gene. The CDR3 nucleotides are TGTGCCAGCAGTTACGGGGCCAGCCGGGAGCAGTTCTTC. This encodes CASSYGASREQFF.

This chain joins TRBV11-2 and TRBJ2-7; D not resolved. The ends were cut back, 3 bases at V and 2 bases at J, with 8 bases in the middle. CDR3 size: 13 residues. Germline V gives CDR1 SGHAT, CDR2 FQNNGV. The CDR3 spells CASSFERPYEQYF. CDR3 DNA sequence: TGTGCCAGCAGCTTCGAGCGTCCCTACGAGCAGTACTTC.

The chain has TRBV6-6 and TRBJ2-1; the D gene is possibly TRBD1 (5 bases). Germline assignment: CDR1 MNHNY and CDR2 SVGAGI (reference sequence). V was trimmed by 8 bases and J by 7 bases, leaving 21 bases between them. CDR3 length: 15 amino acids. This chain's CDR3 is CASGLADGARNEQFF. The CDR3 DNA reads TGTGCCAGCGGCCTCGCCGATGGGGCTCGGAATGAGCAGTTCTTC.

This clone was counted only a few times. The sample contains more than one DNA sequence encoding this CDR3. DNA of the CDR3: TGTGCCAGCAGTTACTCGGAGACCCAGTACTTC. It yields the protein CASSYSETQYF. This rearrangement joins TRBV6-6 to TRBJ2-5, with no clear D. Germline CDR1 and CDR2: MNHNY and SVGAGI (reference sequence). Trimming stripped 0 bases from V and 5 bases from J, with 1 base between. The CDR3 is 11 amino acids.

This clone was seen just once. The V and J genes are TRBV6-1 and TRBJ1-1, with D possibly being TRBD1 (5 bases). The CDR3 spans 13 residues. Germline V gives CDR1 MNHNS, CDR2 SASEGT. The V gene lost 0 bases and the J gene lost 7 bases, with 9 bases spanning the gap. CDR3 DNA: TGTGCCAGCAGTGAAGCCGGGACGGGTGAAGCTTTCTTT. This translates into CASSEAGTGEAFF.

This CDR3 is CSARYGPGYTF. CDR3 coding DNA: TGCAGTGCTAGATATGGGCCTGGCTACACCTTC. The V gene is TRBV20-1, the J gene TRBJ1-2; no clear D. This CDR3 region has 11 residues. Trimming left V 2 bases short and J 7 bases short, with 8 bases between. Germline V gene data show CDR1 as DFQATT and CDR2 as SNEGSKA (reference sequence).

V usage is TRBV7-9 and J usage is TRBJ1-5; TRBD1 is a possible D gene (6 bases). V gave up 5 bases and J gave up 5 bases, with 25 bases separating them. The CDR3 sequence is 18 residues long. Looked up from germline, CDR1 is SEHNR and CDR2 is FQNEAQ (reference sequence). The CDR3 is CASSIKKPGQRQDQPQHF. The CDR3 nucleotides are TGTGCCAGCAGCATAAAGAAACCCGGACAGCGGCAGGATCAGCCCCAGCATTTT.

The chain uses TRBV2 and TRBJ2-2, with 9 nucleotides matching TRBD2. Germline CDR1 SNHLY, CDR2 FYNNEI. The CDR3 spans 15 residues. Unmatched junction bases numbered 7, after V lost 5 bases and J lost 6 bases. CDR3 nucleotide sequence: TGTGCCAGCAGTCAAGAGCGGGGGGTAGCCGGGGAGCTGTTTTTT. Translating it yields CASSQERGVAGELFF.

The V and J genes are TRBV19 and TRBJ2-1, with D perhaps TRBD2 (7 bases). CDR3 size: 15 residues. V was cut by 6 bases and J by 4 bases, with 16 bases left in between. Germline assignment: CDR1 LNHDA and CDR2 SQIVND (reference sequence). CDR3 sequence reads: CASSWGGLMYNEQFF. The CDR3, as DNA: TGTGCCAGTAGCTGGGGGGGGCTCATGTACAATGAGCAGTTCTTC.

The gene calls are TRBV6-1 and TRBJ2-5, with 7 nucleotides matching TRBD1. J was trimmed by 1 base and V by 7 bases; bases with no gene match: 9. The germline V gene encodes CDR1 MNHNS and CDR2 SASEGT. There are 15 residues in the CDR3. This CDR3 reads CASTTGQILQETQYF. CDR3 bases: TGTGCCAGCACGACGGGACAGATACTCCAAGAGACCCAGTACTTC.

The chain combines TRBV2 with TRBJ1-1; D perhaps matches TRBD1 (6 bases). CDR3 size: 14 residues. Trimming pared 4 bases from V and 1 base from J, leaving 10 bases between. Germline CDR1 is SNHLY and CDR2 is FYNNEI. The DNA for the CDR3 is TGTGCCAGCAGTGGGAAGGGGGGGAACACTGAAGCTTTCTTT. Translation gives CASSGKGGNTEAFF.

The chain links TRBV29-1 to TRBJ1-2, with D possibly matching TRBD1 (5 bases). The CDR3 runs 13 residues. Looked up from germline, CDR1 is SQVTM and CDR2 is ANQGSEA. The germline V and J ends were trimmed by 7 bases and 4 bases, with 16 bases remaining between them. CDR3 region: CSGRGGGSYGYTF. CDR3 bases: TGCAGCGGCCGTGGCGGGGGATCCTATGGCTACACCTTC. Supplemented by reference TRBV29-1 and TRBJ1-2, the full variable domain reads SAVISQKPSRDICQRGTSLTIQCQVDSQVTMMFWYRQQPGQSLTLIATANQGSEATYESGFVIDKFPISRPNLTFSTLTVSNMSPEDSSIYLCSGRGGGSYGYTFGSGTRLTVV.

On this clone: Other DNA sequences within the sample encode an identical CDR3. The chain has TRBV27 and TRBJ2-7; D is possibly TRBD2 (5 bases). Germline loops: CDR1 MNHEY, CDR2 SMNVEV (reference sequence). The CDR3 is made up of 13 amino acids. Trimming removed 0 bases at V and 4 bases at J, with 7 bases between. The CDR3 spells CASSLSTGYEQYF. Written as DNA, the CDR3 is TGTGCCAGCAGTTTATCGACGGGGTACGAGCAGTACTTC.